The rows below give T cell receptor beta chains drawn from one sample of a study of cytomegalovirus exposure and HLA in healthy donors. The repertoire was sequenced with immunoSEQ multiplex PCR; TCRdb's copy has only in-frame clones and lacks some. The listing records around 140,000 clones. The source material was PBMCs. The receptors were sampled from a male donor in good health and CMV-seronegative. The CDR3 runs from the conserved cysteine through the conserved F or W. D genes are given only for firm matches.

D	J	V	DNA	CDR3
.	TRBJ2-7	TRBV6-5	TGTGCCAGCAGTCGGGACACCGAGTACGAGCAGTACTTC	CASSRDTEYEQYF
TRBD1	TRBJ2-7	TRBV30	TGTGCCTGGAGTGCGGGACAGGGGTCGGGTGAGCAGTACTTC	CAWSAGQGSGEQYF
.	TRBJ2-7	TRBV7-8	TGTGCCAGCAGCTTTTCAGGGCGGGGCACTTACGAGCAGTACTTC	CASSFSGRGTYEQYF
TRBD1	TRBJ2-7	TRBV7-9	TGTGCCAGCAGCTTGCAACCGGGACAGGGTTTCGAGCAGTACTTC	CASSLQPGQGFEQYF
TRBD1	TRBJ2-2	TRBV7-7	TGTGCTAGCAGCTCATCGGGACAGGGGAAAGCGGGTACCGGGGAGCTGTTTTTT	CASSSSGQGKAGTGELFF
.	TRBJ1-6	TRBV27	TGTGCCAGCAGCCTAACTGAGAATTCACCCCTCCACTTT	CASSLTENSPLHF
TRBD2	TRBJ2-2	TRBV5-1	TGCGCCAGCAGCCCGGGGACTAGCAGGCCCGGGGAGCTGTTTTTT	CASSPGTSRPGELFF
.	TRBJ2-3	TRBV5-1	TGCGCCAGCAACGAGGGAGGACTGGGAGATACGCAGTATTTT	CASNEGGLGDTQYF
TRBD1	TRBJ1-4	TRBV29-1	TGCAGCGTTGATCGGGACAGCCGAGGTGCAACTAATGAAAAACTGTTTTTT	CSVDRDSRGATNEKLFF
.	TRBJ1-6	TRBV4-3	TGCGCCAGCAGCCAAGGGCAGGGGAATTCACCCCTCCACTTT	CASSQGQGNSPLHF
TRBD2	TRBJ2-7	TRBV19	TGTGCCAGTAGTAGGGCGGGGGGGCGCGACGAGCAGTACTTC	CASSRAGGRDEQYF
TRBD1	TRBJ1-2	TRBV6-5	TGTGCCAGCAGACCGCAGGGGGAGGACTATGGCTACACCTTC	CASRPQGEDYGYTF
TRBD1	TRBJ1-6	TRBV7-3	TGTGCCAGCAGGTTAGACAGGGGAAATTCACCCCTCCACTTT	CASRLDRGNSPLHF
.	TRBJ1-4	TRBV9	TGTGCCAGCAGCGTAGTCGATAGCCCGGCGTTTGCTAATGAAAAACTGTTTTTT	CASSVVDSPAFANEKLFF